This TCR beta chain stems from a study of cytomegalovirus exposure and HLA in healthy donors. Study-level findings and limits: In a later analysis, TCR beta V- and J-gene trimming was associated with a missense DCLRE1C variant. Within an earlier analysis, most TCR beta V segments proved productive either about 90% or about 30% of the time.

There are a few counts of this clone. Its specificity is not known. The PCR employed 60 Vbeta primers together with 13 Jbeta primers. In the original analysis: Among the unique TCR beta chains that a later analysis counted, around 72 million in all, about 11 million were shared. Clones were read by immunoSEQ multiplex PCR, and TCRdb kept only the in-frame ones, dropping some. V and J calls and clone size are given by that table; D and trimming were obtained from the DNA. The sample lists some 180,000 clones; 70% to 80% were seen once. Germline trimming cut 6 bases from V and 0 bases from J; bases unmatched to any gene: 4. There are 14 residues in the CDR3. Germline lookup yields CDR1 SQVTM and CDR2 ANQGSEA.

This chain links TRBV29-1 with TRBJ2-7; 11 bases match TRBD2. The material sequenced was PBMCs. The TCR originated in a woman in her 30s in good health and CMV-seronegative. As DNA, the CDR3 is TGCAGCGTCAAGGGACTAGCGGCCTCCTACGAGCAGTACTTC. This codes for CSVKGLAASYEQYF.